This T cell receptor (beta chain) was observed in a study of OX40 agonist ivuxolimab in advanced cancers. Broader study findings: CD4+ and CD8+ blood T cells expanded clonally by week 6 at 0.1 to 3.0 mg/kg. The study found among the lowest clonal expansion in partial responders at 0.1-3.0 mg/kg.

As regards this clone: Its specificity is unknown.

Assay used: immunoSEQ multiplex PCR; TCRdb lists only in-frame clones, some missing. Among 45,000 to 55,000 clones, about 90% were seen once, and the ten largest hold around 3.3%. This material consisted of CD4+ or CD8+ T cells sorted from blood, taken in a trial of the OX40 agonist ivuxolimab. The sequence derives from an adult with an advanced solid tumor such as melanoma, head and neck, liver or kidney cancer.

CDR3 nucleotides: TGTGCCAGCGACAGGGGTCGGAACACCGGGGAGCTGTTTTTT. This translates into CASDRGRNTGELFF. The chain links TRBV6-1 to TRBJ2-2, with TRBD1 matching 8 bases. The CDR3 loop spans 14 amino acids. CDR1 is MNHNS, CDR2 SASEGT, per germline. Germline trimming cut 8 bases from V and 1 base from J; bases unmatched to any gene: 3.